Presented here are 7 T cell receptor beta chains from one specimen sequenced in a study of cytomegalovirus exposure and HLA in healthy donors. PCR employed 60 Vbeta and 13 Jbeta primers. Clones were read by immunoSEQ multiplex PCR, and TCRdb kept only the in-frame ones, dropping some. The data show around 120,000 clones, with 55% to 75% seen just once and around 1.6% held by the top ten. Sequenced sample: PBMCs. These receptors originate from a young man in good health and CMV-seropositive.

A word on this clone: The germline gene is not matched at one end of the junction; a read error may be the cause. The genes are TRBV13 and TRBJ2-7, with 9 nucleotides matching TRBD2. Germline V gene lookup returns CDR1 PRHDT and CDR2 FYEKMQ (reference sequence). The CDR3 length is 13 residues. The CDR3 DNA sequence: TGTGCCAGCAGCTTATATCTAGCGGGACGGCCGGTCTTC. This sequence encodes CASSLYLAGRPVF.

The chain carries TRBV27 and TRBJ2-1; 10 bases are shared with TRBD2. The CDR3 loop spans 16 amino acids. V shed 8 bases, J shed 6 bases, and the junction held 13 bases outside the gene matches. Germline V gene sequence: CDR1 MNHEY, CDR2 SMNVEV (reference sequence). In nucleotides, the CDR3 is TGTGCCAGCGGTACTGGCGGGACTAGCGCGATCAATGAGCAGTTCTTC. Residues: CASGTGGTSAINEQFF.

The chain has TRBV5-4 and TRBJ2-3; D remains unclear. This CDR3 is 16 amino acids long. Trimming pared 2 bases from V and 0 bases from J, leaving 13 bases between. Germline V CDR1 and CDR2: SGHNT, YYREEE (reference sequence). This chain's CDR3 is CASSLRRTYSTDTQYF. The CDR3 region has the DNA TGTGCCAGCAGCTTACGTAGAACCTATAGCACAGATACGCAGTATTTT.

V is TRBV5-4 and J is TRBJ2-5; 9 nucleotides match TRBD2. The closer fit of TRBJ2-7 to the DNA end suggests the J call may be wrong. This CDR3 has 16 residues. Germline V gene data show CDR1 as SGHNT and CDR2 as YYREEE (reference sequence). CDR3 DNA: TGTGCCAGCAGCTCCAATGGACTAGCGTTACCCTACGAGCAGTACTTC. It specifies CASSSNGLALPYEQYF.

The rearrangement joins TRBV28 to TRBJ2-1, with 11 bases identical to TRBD2. This CDR3 has 15 amino acids. Germline V gene data show CDR1 as MDHEN and CDR2 as SYDVKM. V trimming: 7 bases; J trimming: 2 bases; junction bases outside the gene matches: 4. Written as DNA, the CDR3 is TGTGCCAGCATCTCTAGCGGGAGGCCCTACAATGAGCAGTTCTTC. Translated, it gives CASISSGRPYNEQFF.

The chain carries TRBV19 and TRBJ2-7; 12 nucleotides line up with TRBD2. The junction had 9 bases not matched to a gene; V was cut back by 5 bases and J by 1 base. The CDR3 loop spans 17 amino acids. CDR1 LNHDA and CDR2 SQIVND come from the germline V gene (reference sequence). The CDR3 protein is CASSSATLAGGSYEQYF. CDR3 nucleotide sequence: TGTGCCAGTAGTTCCGCCACACTAGCGGGAGGTTCCTACGAGCAGTACTTC. Full variable domain (remainder filled in from reference TRBV19 and TRBJ2-7): DGGITQSPKYLFRKEGQNVTLSCEQNLNHDAMYWYRQDPGQGLRLIYYSQIVNDFQKGDIAEGYSVSREKKESFPLTVTSAQKNPTAFYLCASSSATLAGGSYEQYFGPGTRLTVT.

The chain links TRBV25-1 to TRBJ1-2, with TRBD1 matching 8 bases. The CDR3 sequence is 14 residues long. V was pared by 7 bases and J by 4 bases, with 8 bases of the junction left unmatched. Germline-derived CDR1 and CDR2 are MGHDK and SYGVNS. The DNA for the CDR3 is TGTGCCAGCACACCGACAGGGGCTATCTATGGCTACACCTTC. Encoded protein: CASTPTGAIYGYTF.